This record looks at one T cell receptor (beta chain) sequence and its context. The V gene's germline CDR1 is SNHLY and CDR2 FYNNEI. The CDR3 consists of 17 residues. J lost 0 bases, V lost 5 bases, and 8 bases had no gene match. Sequenced by immunoSEQ multiplex PCR; TCRdb stores in-frame clones only, minus some. The table lists over 80,000 clones, 79% of them singletons, with roughly 10% in the top ten. The data were taken from a study of control samples from healthy donors and cancer patients. Sequences were obtained from blood. This sequence originates from a woman aged 25 to 39 in good health. The genes are TRBV2 and TRBJ1-3, with TRBD1 matching over 9 bases. This CDR3 reads CASSKPGQGHSGNTIYF. The CDR3 nucleotides read TGTGCCAGCAGTAAACCGGGACAGGGTCACTCTGGAAACACCATATATTTT.